The TCR beta chain under discussion was sequenced for a study of T cell responses to AZD1222 COVID-19 vaccine. Sequencing was performed with immunoSEQ multiplex PCR; in TCRdb, only in-frame clones are kept and a portion is missing. The table has around 160,000 clones, about 92% seen once; the top ten hold 1.3%. The study's findings and limits: All repertoire sampling was performed exclusively after the peak T cell response. Baseline seropositives among AZD1222 recipients totaled only 5 to 7. Spike-specific TCR breadth and depth both grew after two AZD1222 doses. Vaccine-related CD4 TCRs covered spike, predominating at 160-218 and 743-854.

Germline-derived CDR1 and CDR2 are MNHEY and SMNVEV (reference sequence). The CDR3 runs to 14 residues. V was pared by 2 bases and J by 3 bases, with 8 bases between. Remarks on this clone: Antigen: not known.

The clonotype was recovered from an adult who received the AZD1222 COVID-19 vaccine. Here the sequenced sample was peripheral blood, taken 28 days after the second AZD1222 dose. The V call is TRBV27, the J call TRBJ1-5; D unresolved. The CDR3 nucleotides are TGTGCCAGCAGTTTAAATGCCCCCAATCAGCCCCAGCATTTT. It codes for CASSLNAPNQPQHF.